A selection of T cell receptor beta chains follows, all from one sample in a study of vaccination effects on CD4 cells after COVID-19. No antigen is known for these receptors. Only in-frame clones appear in the TCRdb table, and some are missing; sequencing was by immunoSEQ multiplex PCR. The data contain 25,000 to 35,000 clones, 70% to 80% of them singletons. The specimen was CD4+ T cells from PBMCs cultured with SARS-CoV-2 spike peptides, collected before COVID-19 vaccination. The receptors originated from a human donor who received a COVID-19 vaccine. The CDR3 runs from the conserved cysteine through the conserved F or W. D genes are given only for firm matches. The size field is filled for only some rows; it gives once, few, many or a size class.

j_call: TRBJ2-7; v_call: TRBV10-3; d_call: TRBD1; clone_size: .; cdr3_aa: CAISVKGANYEQYF; cdr3_nt: TGTGCCATCAGTGTAAAGGGGGCTAACTACGAGCAGTACTTC
j_call: TRBJ2-3; v_call: TRBV6-6; d_call: .; clone_size: .; cdr3_aa: CASSYSMGPDTQYF; cdr3_nt: TGTGCCAGCAGTTACTCAATGGGGCCAGATACGCAGTATTTT
j_call: TRBJ1-2; v_call: TRBV13; d_call: .; clone_size: few; cdr3_aa: CASSLGGRRYGYTF; cdr3_nt: TGTGCCAGCAGCTTAGGAGGGCGCCGGTATGGCTACACCTTC
j_call: TRBJ1-4; v_call: TRBV2; d_call: .; clone_size: .; cdr3_aa: CASSGGWGEKLFF; cdr3_nt: TGTGCCAGCAGTGGGGGGTGGGGTGAAAAACTGTTTTTT
j_call: TRBJ1-1; v_call: TRBV4-1; d_call: .; clone_size: .; cdr3_aa: CASSPSFRTGNMNTEAFF; cdr3_nt: TGCGCCAGCAGCCCCTCTTTTCGGACGGGTAACATGAACACTGAAGCTTTCTTT
j_call: TRBJ2-6; v_call: TRBV10-3; d_call: .; clone_size: .; cdr3_aa: CAISDRGASGANVLTF; cdr3_nt: TGTGCCATCAGTGACAGGGGGGCCTCTGGGGCCAACGTCCTGACTTTC
j_call: TRBJ1-4; v_call: TRBV19; d_call: .; clone_size: .; cdr3_aa: CASSRVVGEKLFF; cdr3_nt: TGTGCCAGTAGTAGAGTAGTTGGAGAAAAACTGTTTTTT
j_call: TRBJ1-5; v_call: TRBV19; d_call: TRBD1; clone_size: .; cdr3_aa: CASSFDRVGNQPQHF; cdr3_nt: TGTGCCAGTAGTTTCGACAGGGTAGGCAATCAGCCCCAGCATTTT
j_call: TRBJ2-1; v_call: TRBV21-1; d_call: .; clone_size: .; cdr3_aa: CASSTTPGQGCEQFF; cdr3_nt: TGTGCCAGCAGCACAACTCCGGGACAGGGATGTGAGCAGTTCTTC
j_call: TRBJ2-1; v_call: TRBV30; d_call: .; clone_size: .; cdr3_aa: CAWSRVGQFF; cdr3_nt: TGTGCCTGGAGTCGGGTTGGGCAGTTCTTC
j_call: TRBJ1-1; v_call: TRBV28; d_call: .; clone_size: .; cdr3_aa: CASRGVGRIEAFF; cdr3_nt: TGTGCCAGCAGGGGGGTGGGGCGGATTGAAGCTTTCTTT
j_call: TRBJ2-1; v_call: TRBV28; d_call: .; clone_size: .; cdr3_aa: CASSVGSNYNEQFF; cdr3_nt: TGTGCCAGCAGCGTCGGTAGCAACTACAATGAGCAGTTCTTC
j_call: TRBJ2-3; v_call: TRBV5-1; d_call: TRBD1; clone_size: .; cdr3_aa: CASSPHSGQAATDTQYF; cdr3_nt: TGCGCCAGCAGCCCACACTCGGGACAGGCCGCAACAGATACGCAGTATTTT
j_call: TRBJ2-1; v_call: TRBV11-2; d_call: TRBD2; clone_size: .; cdr3_aa: CASSLGRTSGRYGEQFF; cdr3_nt: TGTGCCAGCAGCTTAGGTCGTACTAGCGGGAGGTACGGTGAGCAGTTCTTC
j_call: TRBJ2-7; v_call: TRBV12-3/TRBV12-4; d_call: .; clone_size: .; cdr3_aa: CASSLRSYEQYF; cdr3_nt: TGTGCCAGCAGTTTACGCTCCTACGAGCAGTACTTC
j_call: TRBJ2-7; v_call: TRBV2; d_call: .; clone_size: .; cdr3_aa: CASSEAVLKNSEQYF; cdr3_nt: TGTGCCAGCAGTGAAGCAGTGCTTAAGAATAGCGAGCAGTACTTC
j_call: TRBJ2-3; v_call: TRBV3-1/TRBV3-2; d_call: TRBD2; clone_size: .; cdr3_aa: CASRGLAGDTQYF; cdr3_nt: TGTGCCAGCAGGGGACTAGCGGGAGATACGCAGTATTTT
j_call: TRBJ2-7; v_call: TRBV5-1; d_call: .; clone_size: .; cdr3_aa: CASSPRGGPYSYEQYF; cdr3_nt: TGCGCCAGCAGCCCCCGGGGCGGGCCTTACTCCTACGAGCAGTACTTC
j_call: TRBJ2-5; v_call: TRBV5-1; d_call: TRBD2; clone_size: few; cdr3_aa: CASSLRPLTSGGGEETQYF; cdr3_nt: TGCGCCAGCAGCTTGCGCCCCCTGACTAGCGGGGGAGGGGAAGAGACCCAGTACTTC
j_call: TRBJ2-1; v_call: TRBV11-2; d_call: .; clone_size: .; cdr3_aa: CASSLEPRGGEQFF; cdr3_nt: TGTGCCAGCAGCTTAGAGCCCAGGGGGGGTGAGCAGTTCTTC
j_call: TRBJ2-1; v_call: TRBV5-1; d_call: .; clone_size: .; cdr3_aa: CASSRTVTSGQANNEQFF; cdr3_nt: TGCGCCAGCAGCCGCACCGTAACCTCCGGACAAGCGAACAATGAGCAGTTCTTC
j_call: TRBJ2-7; v_call: TRBV2; d_call: .; clone_size: few; cdr3_aa: CASADLSGSYEQYF; cdr3_nt: TGTGCCAGCGCCGATCTTAGCGGATCCTACGAGCAGTACTTC
j_call: TRBJ1-5; v_call: TRBV30; d_call: .; clone_size: .; cdr3_aa: CAWSRQLGNQPQHF; cdr3_nt: TGTGCCTGGAGTAGACAGCTGGGCAATCAGCCCCAGCATTTT
j_call: TRBJ2-5; v_call: TRBV7-8; d_call: .; clone_size: once; cdr3_aa: CASSLGIQETQYF; cdr3_nt: TGTGCCAGCAGCTTGGGCATCCAAGAGACCCAGTACTTC
j_call: TRBJ1-5; v_call: TRBV19; d_call: TRBD1; clone_size: few; cdr3_aa: CASSLGQLGPQHF; cdr3_nt: TGTGCCAGTAGCCTGGGACAGTTGGGGCCCCAGCATTTT
j_call: TRBJ1-2; v_call: TRBV6-5; d_call: TRBD1; clone_size: .; cdr3_aa: CASRIGQGIYGYTF; cdr3_nt: TGTGCCAGCAGAATAGGACAGGGGATCTATGGCTACACCTTC
j_call: TRBJ1-6; v_call: TRBV28; d_call: .; clone_size: .; cdr3_aa: CASTYSTGKRPNSPLHF; cdr3_nt: TGTGCCAGCACCTACTCGACAGGAAAACGCCCTAATTCACCCCTCCACTTT
j_call: TRBJ2-2; v_call: TRBV11-2; d_call: TRBD2; clone_size: .; cdr3_aa: CASSSPGGSGRVNTGELFF; cdr3_nt: TGTGCCAGCAGCTCCCCGGGTGGTAGCGGGAGGGTGAACACCGGGGAGCTGTTTTTT
j_call: TRBJ2-7; v_call: TRBV7-8; d_call: TRBD2; clone_size: .; cdr3_aa: CASSLATSSGAYYEQYF; cdr3_nt: TGTGCCAGCAGCTTAGCGACGTCTAGCGGAGCCTACTACGAGCAGTACTTC
j_call: TRBJ2-2; v_call: TRBV5-4; d_call: TRBD2; clone_size: .; cdr3_aa: CASSSPSGRTSGELFF; cdr3_nt: TGTGCCAGCAGCTCCCCTAGCGGGAGGACGTCCGGGGAGCTGTTTTTT
j_call: TRBJ2-3; v_call: TRBV7-8; d_call: TRBD2; clone_size: .; cdr3_aa: CASRLTTTGGTSTDTQYF; cdr3_nt: TGTGCCAGCAGGTTGACTACCACGGGAGGGACTAGCACAGATACGCAGTATTTT
j_call: TRBJ1-2; v_call: TRBV29-1; d_call: TRBD1; clone_size: .; cdr3_aa: CSVGQAPNYGYTF; cdr3_nt: TGCAGCGTCGGACAGGCCCCTAACTATGGCTACACCTTC
j_call: TRBJ2-1; v_call: TRBV18; d_call: .; clone_size: .; cdr3_aa: CASSPPGGVNEQFF; cdr3_nt: TGTGCCAGCTCCCCCCCAGGGGGGGTGAATGAGCAGTTCTTC
j_call: TRBJ1-2; v_call: TRBV7-9; d_call: .; clone_size: few; cdr3_aa: CASSLGQPHGHYYGYTF; cdr3_nt: TGTGCCAGCAGCTTAGGGCAGCCCCACGGGCATTACTATGGCTACACCTTC
j_call: TRBJ1-5; v_call: TRBV5-6; d_call: .; clone_size: .; cdr3_aa: CASSYRLLNQPQHF; cdr3_nt: TGTGCCAGCTCGTACCGACTGCTGAATCAGCCCCAGCATTTT
j_call: TRBJ1-1; v_call: TRBV2; d_call: .; clone_size: .; cdr3_aa: CASSDGRWNTEAFF; cdr3_nt: TGTGCCAGCAGTGACGGAAGGTGGAACACTGAAGCTTTCTTT
j_call: TRBJ2-3; v_call: TRBV28; d_call: TRBD2; clone_size: .; cdr3_aa: CASTHGLAGRTDTQYF; cdr3_nt: TGTGCCAGCACCCACGGACTAGCGGGCCGCACAGATACGCAGTATTTT